This TCR beta chain is from a study of CXCR3-negative and CXCR3-positive naive CD8 T cells. Study findings and constraints: For CXCR3-positive naive cells, TRB CDR3s were more hydrophobic than those of CXCR3-negative naive cells.

5' RACE that incorporated UMI labels was used to prepare the TRB cDNA libraries. From the 5' RACE reads, TCRdb lists one entry per CDR3 protein and no DNA. The record lists 150,000 or so distinct CDR3 sequences, of which the ten most abundant hold 0.45% to 0.6%. Comments on this clonotype: Antigen unknown.

The CDR3 has 12 residues. Germline values: CDR1 SNHLY, CDR2 FYNNEI. This chain links TRBV2 with TRBJ2-2. The TCR comes from a human donor in good health. Some clones in this sample may be carry-over from other donors' samples. Sequenced material: naive CXCR3+ CD8+ T cells from blood. Subset described: CD45RO-CCR7+CD27+CD95- naive CD8+ T cells expressing CXCR3 (TNR3+). CDR3 protein: CARRTVTGELFF.